The rows below give T cell receptor beta chains drawn from one sample of a study of OX40 agonist ivuxolimab in advanced cancers. Measured with immunoSEQ multiplex PCR; TCRdb has only the in-frame clones, and not every one. The sample consists of 55,000 or so clones, approximately 87% of them appearing once. This sample comprised CD4+ or CD8+ T cells sorted from blood, obtained in a trial of the OX40 agonist ivuxolimab. All receptors derive from an adult with an advanced solid tumor such as melanoma, head and neck, liver or kidney cancer. The CDR3 runs from the conserved cysteine through the conserved F or W.

v_gene: TRBV6-4; len: 11; CDR3aa: CASSDGYEQYF
v_gene: TRBV19; len: 14; CDR3aa: CASRSGTDYQPQHF
v_gene: TRBV7-3; len: 14; CDR3aa: CASSLVSTDNEQFF
v_gene: TRBV7-9; len: 14; CDR3aa: CASSQGQGYSPLHF
v_gene: TRBV6-4; len: 14; CDR3aa: CASSIGGGGNEQFF
v_gene: TRBV4-1; len: 17; CDR3aa: CASSQVDLGMGTGELFF
v_gene: TRBV5-1; len: 15; CDR3aa: CASSFRRSSYNEQFF
v_gene: TRBV19; len: 14; CDR3aa: CASSLGPYLSGYTF
v_gene: TRBV5-1; len: 14; CDR3aa: CASSFGQGNEKLFF
v_gene: TRBV27; len: 14; CDR3aa: CASSFAGRSTEAFF
v_gene: TRBV5-4; len: 14; CDR3aa: CASSLQGAEETQYF
v_gene: TRBV10-3; len: 15; CDR3aa: CAISESSGVNTEAFF
v_gene: TRBV27; len: 16; CDR3aa: CASSFSPGLVLYEQYF
v_gene: TRBV10-1; len: 13; CDR3aa: CASSESGRDEQFF
v_gene: TRBV5-1; len: 17; CDR3aa: CASSLVAGGTGTDTQYF
v_gene: TRBV4-2; len: 16; CDR3aa: CASSQDETSGANEQFF
v_gene: TRBV6-5; len: 15; CDR3aa: CASRSGPLTRYGYTF
v_gene: TRBV7-6; len: 14; CDR3aa: CASSSGTPPETQYF
v_gene: TRBV30; len: 12; CDR3aa: CAWSVQGYEQYF
v_gene: TRBV10-1; len: 13; CDR3aa: CASSRTLGAEAFF
v_gene: TRBV7-9; len: 13; CDR3aa: CASSYGQSEPPYF
v_gene: TRBV10-3; len: 14; CDR3aa: CAITRGQQNSPLHF
v_gene: TRBV6-5; len: 15; CDR3aa: CASRLAGASTDTQYF
v_gene: TRBV5-5; len: 15; CDR3aa: CASSLLSDRGQPQHF
v_gene: TRBV5-4; len: 15; CDR3aa: CASSLVRGPKNIQYF
v_gene: TRBV19; len: 16; CDR3aa: CASSIRDSSYSYEQYF
v_gene: TRBV6-1; len: 14; CDR3aa: CASRTQGNSYEQYF
v_gene: TRBV30; len: 12; CDR3aa: CAWSRMNTEAFF